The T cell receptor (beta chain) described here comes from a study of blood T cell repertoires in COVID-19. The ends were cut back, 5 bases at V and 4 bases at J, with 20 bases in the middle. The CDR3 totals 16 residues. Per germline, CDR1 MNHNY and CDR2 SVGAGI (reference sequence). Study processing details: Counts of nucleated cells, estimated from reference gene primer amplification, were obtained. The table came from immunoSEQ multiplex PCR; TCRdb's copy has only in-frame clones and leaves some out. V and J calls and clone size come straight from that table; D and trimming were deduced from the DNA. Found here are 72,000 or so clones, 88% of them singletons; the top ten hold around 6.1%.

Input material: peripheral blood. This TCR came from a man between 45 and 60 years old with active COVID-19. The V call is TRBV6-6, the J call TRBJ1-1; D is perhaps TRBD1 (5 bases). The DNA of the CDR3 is TGTGCCAGCAGTCGACCGAAGGGGCAGGGTAGCACTGAAGCTTTCTTT. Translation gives CASSRPKGQGSTEAFF.